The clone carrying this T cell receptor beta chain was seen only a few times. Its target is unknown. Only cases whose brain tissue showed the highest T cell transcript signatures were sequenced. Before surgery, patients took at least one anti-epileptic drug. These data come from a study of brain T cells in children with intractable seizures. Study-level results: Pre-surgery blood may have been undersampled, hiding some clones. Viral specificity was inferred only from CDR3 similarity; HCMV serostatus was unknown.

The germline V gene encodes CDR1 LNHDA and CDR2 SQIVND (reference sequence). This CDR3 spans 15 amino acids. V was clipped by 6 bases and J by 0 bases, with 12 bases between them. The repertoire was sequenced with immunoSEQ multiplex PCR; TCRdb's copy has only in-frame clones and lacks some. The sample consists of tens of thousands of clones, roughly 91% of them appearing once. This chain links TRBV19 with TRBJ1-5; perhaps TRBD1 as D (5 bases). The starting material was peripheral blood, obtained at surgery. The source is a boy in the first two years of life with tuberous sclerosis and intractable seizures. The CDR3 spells CASRQGPYSNQPQHF. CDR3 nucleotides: TGTGCCAGTAGGCAGGGTCCCTATAGCAATCAGCCCCAGCATTTT.